The 27 T cell receptor beta chains in this list originate from one sample, sequenced in a study of T cell responses to AZD1222 COVID-19 vaccine. Clones were sequenced by immunoSEQ multiplex PCR, and TCRdb holds only the in-frame ones, with some missing. The sample has around 88,000 clones, approximately 85% seen once. The sequencing here drew on peripheral blood, taken on day 0 of AZD1222 vaccination. Receptors were obtained from an adult in good health.

The chain joins TRBV6-5 to TRBJ1-5; D is possibly TRBD1 (6 bases). From germline, CDR1 is MNHEY and CDR2 SVGAGI. This CDR3 has 15 residues. V shed 0 bases and J shed 4 bases, with 10 bases lying between them. CDR3 protein: CASSYSIGGNQPQHF. The CDR3 DNA follows: TGTGCCAGCAGTTACTCGATAGGGGGTAATCAGCCCCAGCATTTT.

This clone was found once. This chain joins TRBV18 and TRBJ1-1, with TRBD1 matching 8 bases. Unmatched junction bases numbered 8, after V lost 6 bases and J lost 5 bases. From germline, CDR1 is KGHSH and CDR2 LQKENI. This CDR3 region has 14 residues. The chain's CDR3 is CASSPTDRATEAFF. The CDR3 bases are TGTGCCAGCTCGCCAACGGACAGGGCTACTGAAGCTTTCTTT.

This rearrangement joins TRBV6-5 to TRBJ2-1; 8 bases are shared with TRBD2. Per germline, CDR1 MNHEY and CDR2 SVGAGI. This CDR3 comprises 14 residues. Losses at the gene ends were 7 bases for V and 5 bases for J; bases not matched to a gene: 7. As DNA, the CDR3 is TGTGCCAGCACGGCTAGCGGGTACGACAATGAGCAGTTCTTC. This codes for CASTASGYDNEQFF.

The chain joins TRBV5-6 to TRBJ1-1, with D possibly matching TRBD1 (5 bases). Germline lookup yields CDR1 SGHDT and CDR2 YYEEEE. CDR3 length equals 13 residues. V shed 5 bases and J shed 5 bases, with 13 bases lying between them. CDR3 bases: TGTGCCAGCAGACTTTACCGGGGGACTGAAGCTTTCTTT. Translation gives CASRLYRGTEAFF.

This chain joins TRBV28 and TRBJ1-4; tentative D call: TRBD1 (5 bases). Germline V gene lookup returns CDR1 MDHEN and CDR2 SYDVKM. With 7 bases removed from V and 7 bases from J, the gap between germline ends came to 19 bases. The CDR3 runs 15 residues. The CDR3 bases are TGTGCCAGCACCCTCAACGGGGGATCAGGTGAAAAACTGTTTTTT. It yields the protein CASTLNGGSGEKLFF.

This chain connects TRBV11-2 to TRBJ1-6; D gene unclear. Germline CDR1 is SGHAT and CDR2 is FQNNGV. There are 13 residues in the CDR3. Trimming removed 7 bases from V and 10 bases from J, with 14 bases in between. The CDR3 here is CASTIDPRSPLHF. CDR3 bases: TGTGCCAGCACCATTGACCCGAGATCACCCCTCCACTTT.

The J gene is TRBJ1-1, the V gene TRBV5-4; D uncertain. The CDR3 loop spans 14 amino acids. Trimming removed 4 bases from V and 6 bases from J, with 16 bases in between. Germline V gene lookup returns CDR1 SGHNT and CDR2 YYREEE (reference sequence). The CDR3 protein is CASSPPGGSAEAFF. The CDR3, as DNA: TGTGCCAGCAGCCCGCCGGGAGGGAGCGCTGAAGCTTTCTTT.

This clone showed up just once. The genes are TRBV27 and TRBJ2-6; D remains ambiguous. The CDR3 runs 15 residues. Germline V gene lookup returns CDR1 MNHEY and CDR2 SMNVEV (reference sequence). The germline V and J ends were trimmed by 5 bases and 0 bases, with 8 bases remaining between them. The CDR3 loop reads CASSPTGSGANVLTF. The CDR3, as DNA: TGTGCCAGCAGTCCGACGGGCTCTGGGGCCAACGTCCTGACTTTC.

This chain connects TRBV30 to TRBJ2-7; the match to TRBD1 covers 7 bases. Germline V gene sequence: CDR1 GTSNPN, CDR2 SVGIG (reference sequence). Trimming cost V 3 bases and J 4 bases; bases outside gene matches: 9. The CDR3 covers 14 residues. The CDR3 sequence: CAWSDRVTRYEQYF. The CDR3, as DNA: TGTGCCTGGAGCGACAGGGTTACTCGATACGAGCAGTACTTC.

The V call is TRBV18, the J call TRBJ2-7; D is ambiguous. Trimming took 3 bases from V and 7 from J, leaving 19 bases between them. This CDR3 comprises 15 residues. Per the germline V gene, CDR1 is KGHSH and CDR2 is LQKENI. The CDR3 reads CASSPVGDRPVEQYF. DNA of the CDR3: TGTGCCAGCTCACCGGTGGGCGACCGCCCGGTGGAGCAGTACTTC.

This clone appeared a single time. The J gene is TRBJ1-5, the V gene TRBV7-9, with TRBD1 matching 10 bases. The CDR3 runs 13 residues. The germline gives CDR1 SEHNR, CDR2 FQNEAQ (reference sequence). Germline trimming cut 7 bases from V and 5 bases from J; bases unmatched to any gene: 2. CDR3 DNA sequence: TGTGCCAGCACAGGACAGGGGGATCAGCCCCAGCATTTT. Protein product: CASTGQGDQPQHF.

The chain employs TRBV4-1 and TRBJ1-2; D call uncertain. CDR3 size: 17 residues. Looked up from germline, CDR1 is MGHRA and CDR2 is YSYEKL. V was cut by 1 base and J by 5 bases, with 20 bases left in between. CDR3 region: CASSQAPDYSSVYGYTF. CDR3 coding DNA: TGCGCCAGCAGCCAAGCCCCCGATTACAGTTCCGTGTATGGCTACACCTTC.

This chain uses TRBV11-2 with TRBJ2-3, with 9 nucleotides matching TRBD2. This CDR3 has 18 residues. Looked up from germline, CDR1 is SGHAT and CDR2 is FQNNGV. J gave up 3 bases and V 4 bases, and 14 bases lay outside the gene matches. CDR3 sequence: CASSSPPPASGMTDTQYF. The CDR3 nucleotides are TGTGCCAGCAGCTCCCCACCTCCGGCTAGCGGGATGACAGATACGCAGTATTTT.

The chain joins TRBV20-1 to TRBJ1-1; possibly TRBD1 for D (5 bases). With 7 bases removed from V and 6 bases from J, the gap between germline ends came to 12 bases. CDR1 is DFQATT, CDR2 SNEGSKA, per germline (reference sequence). CDR3 size: 11 residues. The CDR3 bases are TGCAGTGGTCTCAGGGACGCTGAAGCTTTCTTT. This encodes CSGLRDAEAFF.

The genes are TRBV9 and TRBJ1-1; a weak D match, TRBD1 (6 bases). This CDR3 has 14 amino acids. Trimming cost V 0 bases and J 1 base, with 7 bases left between them. Germline V gives CDR1 SGDLS, CDR2 YYNGEE. This chain's CDR3 is CASSVDRENTEAFF. The DNA of the CDR3 is TGTGCCAGCAGCGTAGACAGGGAGAACACTGAAGCTTTCTTT.

The chain couples TRBV6-5 to TRBJ1-1; D might be TRBD1 (5 bases). Germline V gene lookup returns CDR1 MNHEY and CDR2 SVGAGI. The CDR3 has 13 amino acids. With 6 bases removed from V and 1 base from J, the gap between germline ends came to 9 bases. The CDR3 DNA reads TGTGCCAGCAGCGCCGGACAGAACACTGAAGCTTTCTTT. Protein sequence: CASSAGQNTEAFF.

The chain carries TRBV29-1 and TRBJ1-2; unclear D gene. Germline CDR1 and CDR2: SQVTM and ANQGSEA. Deletions cut 2 bases from V and 0 bases from J, with 1 base between. The CDR3 has 11 residues. The CDR3 spells CSVESNYGYTF. The CDR3 DNA is TGCAGCGTTGAATCTAACTATGGCTACACCTTC.

V and J are TRBV9 and TRBJ2-7, with 7 bases fitting TRBD1. Germline assignment: CDR1 SGDLS and CDR2 YYNGEE. V gave up 3 bases and J gave up 3 bases; unmatched junction bases: 3. This CDR3 comprises 13 residues. The CDR3 sequence is CASSARQGYEQYF. CDR3 bases: TGTGCCAGCAGCGCAAGACAGGGCTACGAGCAGTACTTC.

The V call is TRBV27, the J call TRBJ1-3; maybe TRBD1 (5 bases). CDR3 length: 13 amino acids. Trimming took 4 bases from V and 4 from J, leaving 8 bases between them. CDR1 is MNHEY and CDR2 is SMNVEV in the germline V gene (reference sequence). This chain's CDR3 is CASSSGRGNTIYF. The CDR3 DNA reads as TGTGCCAGCAGTTCAGGGAGGGGAAACACCATATATTTT.

The rearrangement links TRBV5-1 to TRBJ2-7; a possible D gene is TRBD2 (6 bases). Trimming stripped 0 bases from V and 3 bases from J, with 13 bases between. Germline CDR1 is SGHRS and CDR2 is YFSETQ. CDR3 length: 15 amino acids. The CDR3 reads CASSLEGGGIYEQYF. The CDR3, as DNA: TGCGCCAGCAGCTTGGAGGGAGGTGGAATCTACGAGCAGTACTTC.

The chain combines TRBV10-3 with TRBJ1-4; D is undetermined. V was shortened by 7 bases and J by 2 bases, with 8 bases between the two germline ends. The CDR3 runs to 13 residues. Germline values: CDR1 ENHRY, CDR2 SYGVKD. The CDR3 bases are TGTGCCATCAAGTCTGGGACTAATGAAAAACTGTTTTTT. It yields the protein CAIKSGTNEKLFF.

This chain joins TRBV21-1 and TRBJ1-1. TRBV21-1 counts as a pseudogene. CDR3 length: 15 residues. The CDR3 is CASSKVVERNTEAFF. The CDR3 DNA follows: TGTGCCAGCAGCAAAGTTGTGGAGAGGAACACTGAAGCTTTCTTT.

This clone was counted between two and nine times. The V gene is TRBV6-5, the J gene TRBJ1-5; no clear D. V lost 8 bases and J lost 1, with 3 bases in between. The CDR3 totals 11 residues. Germline V gene data show CDR1 as MNHEY and CDR2 as SVGAGI. The CDR3 protein is CASFSNQPQHF. In nucleotides, the CDR3 is TGTGCCAGCTTCAGCAATCAGCCCCAGCATTTT.

The rearrangement links TRBV12-3 or TRBV12-4 to TRBJ2-5; D not resolved. CDR3 size: 13 residues. V was pared by 5 bases and J by 5 bases, with 12 bases between. CDR3 in DNA: TGTGCCAGCAGTAACGGACGGCGGGAGACCCAGTACTTC. This encodes CASSNGRRETQYF.

V usage is TRBV6-5 and J usage is TRBJ1-1; TRBD1 is a possible D gene (6 bases). The V gene's germline CDR1 is MNHEY and CDR2 SVGAGI. The CDR3 runs to 14 residues. V was pared by 6 bases and J by 3 bases, with 14 bases between. The CDR3 sequence: CASSPGQTYTEAFF. The DNA of the CDR3 is TGTGCCAGCAGCCCAGGACAGACCTACACTGAAGCTTTCTTT.

This chain uses TRBV25-1 with TRBJ1-6, with TRBD1 matching 9 bases. CDR1 is MGHDK, CDR2 SYGVNS, per germline. Trimming cost V 4 bases and J 9 bases; bases outside gene matches: 10. The CDR3 loop spans 16 amino acids. The CDR3, as DNA: TGTGCCAGCAGTGGTCCATCCGGGACAGGGAGTTCACCCCTCCACTTT. Its translation: CASSGPSGTGSSPLHF.

This chain connects TRBV5-1 to TRBJ2-7; no firm D call. CDR1 SGHRS and CDR2 YFSETQ come from the germline V gene. CDR3 length: 14 residues. V gave up 5 bases and J gave up 2 bases, with 14 bases separating them. CDR3 DNA sequence: TGCGCCAGCAGTTCAGCAGTCCCTCCCTACGAGCAGTACTTC. This translates into CASSSAVPPYEQYF.